This is a list of T cell receptor beta chains from one sample in a study of blood T cell repertoires in COVID-19. Sequencing used immunoSEQ multiplex PCR; TCRdb keeps in-frame clones, though not all of them. The sample holds 120,000 or so clones, approximately 90% seen once. Sequences were obtained from peripheral blood. The origin of the receptors is a human donor in a cohort sampled during active COVID-19. The CDR3 runs from the conserved cysteine through the conserved F or W. The D gene is left open where the match is weak. Clone size is stated in some rows and not others, as once, few, many or a class when expanded.

abundance	d_gene	len	v_gene	j_gene	CDR3nt	CDR3aa
NA	NA	14	TRBV14	TRBJ2-7	TGTGCCAGCAGCCAGACTTGGACAAGCTACGAGCAGTACTTC	CASSQTWTSYEQYF
NA	NA	17	TRBV13	TRBJ1-1	TGTGCCAGCACCCAATTAAAGGGGCAGGGGATTTTCCCTGAAGCTTTCTTT	CASTQLKGQGIFPEAFF
NA	NA	14	TRBV3-1/TRBV3-2	TRBJ2-5	TGTGCCAGCAGACAAGCCGGGAATCAAGAGACCCAGTACTTC	CASRQAGNQETQYF
NA	NA	14	TRBV6-5	TRBJ1-6	TGTGCCAGCAGACCACCCCAGGGAGGTTCACCCCTCCACTTT	CASRPPQGGSPLHF
NA	NA	16	TRBV7-6	TRBJ2-2	TGTGCCAGCAGCTCTGAGAGACTAGAGAACACCGGGGAGCTGTTTTTT	CASSSERLENTGELFF
NA	NA	14	TRBV19	TRBJ1-2	TGTGCCAGTAGTATAGATTTGACACGCTATGGCTACACCTTC	CASSIDLTRYGYTF
NA	NA	15	TRBV5-1	TRBJ2-7	TGCGCCAGCAGCTTTCGACAGGAGAGCTCCTACGAGCAGTACTTC	CASSFRQESSYEQYF
many	TRBD1	15	TRBV7-9	TRBJ1-6	TGTGCCAGCAGCCCCGGGACAGGGTATAATTCACCCCTCCACTTT	CASSPGTGYNSPLHF
NA	TRBD1	17	TRBV15	TRBJ1-5	TGTGCCACCAGCAGCACAGGGGAAACTTATAGCAATCAGCCCCAGCATTTT	CATSSTGETYSNQPQHF
NA	NA	13	TRBV5-1	TRBJ2-7	TGCGCCAGCAGCTTGGATGGCGGCTACGAGCAGTACTTC	CASSLDGGYEQYF
NA	NA	14	TRBV30	TRBJ1-4	TGTGCCTGGAGTGTGGGGCAGGGAAGTGAAAAACTGTTTTTT	CAWSVGQGSEKLFF
NA	NA	12	TRBV19	TRBJ1-4	TGTGCCAGTAGTTACCTAAGTGAAAAACTGTTTTTT	CASSYLSEKLFF